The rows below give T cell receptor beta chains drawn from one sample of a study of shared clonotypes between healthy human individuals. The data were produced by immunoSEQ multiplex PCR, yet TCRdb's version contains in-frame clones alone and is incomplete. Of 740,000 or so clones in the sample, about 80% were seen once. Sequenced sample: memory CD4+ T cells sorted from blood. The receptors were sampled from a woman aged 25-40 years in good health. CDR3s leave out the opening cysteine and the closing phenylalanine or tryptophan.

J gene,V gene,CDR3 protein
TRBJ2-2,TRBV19,ASSIGTANTGELF
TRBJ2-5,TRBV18,ASSLRAMLGETQY
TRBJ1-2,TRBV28,ASSTTSYYGYT
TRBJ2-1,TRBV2,ASSEPGTSTLNEQF
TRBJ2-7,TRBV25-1,ASSPAGYEQY
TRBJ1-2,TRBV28,ASSLSPGALYGYT
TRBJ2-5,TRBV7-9,ASLKVSGTGEETQY
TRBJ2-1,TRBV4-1,ASSQVGTGSNEQF
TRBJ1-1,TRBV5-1,ASSSGQGETEAF
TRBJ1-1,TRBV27,ASSLDPFTRGAKNTEAF
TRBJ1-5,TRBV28,ASSSSATFSNQPQH
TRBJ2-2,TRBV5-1,ASILDANTGELF
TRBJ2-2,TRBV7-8,ASSLYRLAGAGGTGELF
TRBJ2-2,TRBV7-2,ASSSQPTENTGELF
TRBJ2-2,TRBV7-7,ASSSQDGELF
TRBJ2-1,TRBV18,ASSPVNEQF
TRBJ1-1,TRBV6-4,ASSDRGHTEAF
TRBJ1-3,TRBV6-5,ASRRGPGNTIY
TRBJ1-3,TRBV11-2,ASSQISRQGSGNTIY
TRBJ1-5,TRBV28,ASSSQGARNQPQH
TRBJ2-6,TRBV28,ASSVGGGGVSGANVLT
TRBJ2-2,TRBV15,ATSRDPSLAGNTGELF
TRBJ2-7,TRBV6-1,ASKRAGDAYEQY
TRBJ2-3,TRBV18,ASSPASTDTQY
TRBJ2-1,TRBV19,ASSIWGESKNEQF
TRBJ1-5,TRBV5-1,ASSLAGTAYQPQH
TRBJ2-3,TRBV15,ATSRDLSEVTDTQY
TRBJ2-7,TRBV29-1,SVEERGAGYEQY
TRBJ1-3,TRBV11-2,ASSLSRISGNTIY
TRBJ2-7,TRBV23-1,AALKGRLRSLDEQY
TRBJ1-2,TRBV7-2,ASSSGQGYGYT
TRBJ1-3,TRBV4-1,ASSPGDRGTIY
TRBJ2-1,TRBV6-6,ASSSTGTGTYNEQF
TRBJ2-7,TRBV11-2,ASSLEAAYEQY
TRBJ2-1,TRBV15,ATRRTSGTYNEQF
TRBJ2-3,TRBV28,ASKGSTDTQY
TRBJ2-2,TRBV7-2,ASSLPGELF
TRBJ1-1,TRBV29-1,SVVILTEAF
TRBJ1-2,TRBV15,ATSRDRSGAYGYT
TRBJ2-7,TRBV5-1,ASSSLAGGSNYEQY
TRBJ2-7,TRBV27,ASSLSDGFVH
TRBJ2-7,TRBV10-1,ASSDSGPGEQY
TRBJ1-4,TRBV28,ASSPWEVNEKLF
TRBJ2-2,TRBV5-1,ASSGGRNTGELF
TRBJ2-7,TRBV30,AWSYRGSFYEQY
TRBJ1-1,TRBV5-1,ASSRGDRDNTEAF